The clone carrying this T cell receptor (beta chain) was observed many times. Its antigen is currently unknown. The data stem from a study of CD8+CD57+ T cells in acquired aplastic anemia. Study details: DNA per sorted CD4+ or CD8+ sample ranged roughly 0.19 to 30 ug, averaging approximately 3.1 ug.

Study outcomes and limitations: Patients and controls turned out to have twenty-nine CD8+ CDR3 sequences in common. Between the patient and control groups, CD8+ Simpson's diversity did not differ significantly.

Germline V gives CDR1 MNHEY, CDR2 SVGAGI. The CDR3 loop spans 16 amino acids. Losses at the gene ends were 1 base for V and 4 bases for J; bases not matched to a gene: 7. For CDR3 and TCR beta VDJ profiling, genomic DNA was the template used. TCRdb re-analysed the reads in MiXCR, keeping a single row per CDR3 protein. The sample holds more than 250,000 distinct CDR3 sequences; about 56% are singletons and the top ten take roughly 8%. Sequenced material: sorted CD4+, CD8+, or CD8+CD57+ T cells (not recorded which) from PBMCs. The rearrangement uses TRBV6-5 and TRBJ2-3; 8 bases are a match to TRBD2. The TCR was taken from a human donor with severe aplastic anemia or a healthy control (not recorded which). The CDR3 DNA is TGTGCCAGCAGTTACTTTTGGAGCGGGGGCTCAGATACGCAGTATTTT. This translates into CASSYFWSGGSDTQYF.